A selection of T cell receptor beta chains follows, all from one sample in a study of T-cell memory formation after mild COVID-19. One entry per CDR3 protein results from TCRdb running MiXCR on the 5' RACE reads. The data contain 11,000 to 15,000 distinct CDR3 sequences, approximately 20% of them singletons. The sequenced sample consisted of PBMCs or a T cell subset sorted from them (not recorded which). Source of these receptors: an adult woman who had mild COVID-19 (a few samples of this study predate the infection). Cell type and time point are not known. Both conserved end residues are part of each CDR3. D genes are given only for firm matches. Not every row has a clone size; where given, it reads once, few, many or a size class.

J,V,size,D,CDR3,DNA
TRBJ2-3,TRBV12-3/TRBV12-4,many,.,CASSSTRASTDTQYF,TGTGCCAGCAGTTCGACTAGGGCTAGCACAGATACGCAGTATTTT
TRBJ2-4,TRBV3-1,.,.,CASSQAGANIQYF,TGTGCCAGCAGCCAGGCCGGGGCGAACATTCAGTACTTC
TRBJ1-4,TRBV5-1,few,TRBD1,CASSIAGTVNEKLFF,TGCGCCAGCAGCATAGCTGGGACAGTGAATGAAAAACTGTTTTTT
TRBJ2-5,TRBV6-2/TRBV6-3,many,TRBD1,CASSSPRTGAETQYF,TGTGCCAGCAGTTCCCCTCGGACAGGCGCAGAGACCCAGTACTTC
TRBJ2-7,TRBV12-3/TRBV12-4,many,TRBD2,CASTRTYGTSGGIYEQYF,TGTGCCAGCACCAGGACGTACGGGACTAGCGGGGGAATCTACGAGCAGTACTTC
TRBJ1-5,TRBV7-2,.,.,CASSLSGNQPQHF,TGTGCCAGCAGCTTATCCGGCAATCAGCCCCAGCATTTT
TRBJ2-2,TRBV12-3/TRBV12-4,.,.,CASSSVSPAAGELFF,TGTGCCAGCAGTTCCGTAAGCCCTGCGGCCGGGGAGCTGTTTTTT
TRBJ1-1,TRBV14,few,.,CASSQEAPSGTEAFF,TGTGCCAGCAGCCAAGAGGCGCCCAGTGGCACTGAAGCTTTCTTT
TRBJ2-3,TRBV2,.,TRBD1,CASSSRTGGITDTQYF,TGTGCCAGCAGTTCTCGAACAGGGGGAATCACAGATACGCAGTATTTT
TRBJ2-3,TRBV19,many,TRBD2,CASSIDLMASGGDDTQYF,TGTGCCAGTAGTATAGATTTGATGGCTAGCGGGGGCGACGATACGCAGTATTTT
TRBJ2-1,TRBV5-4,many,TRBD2,CASSWGLADGNEQFF,TGTGCCAGCAGCTGGGGACTAGCGGACGGGAATGAGCAGTTCTTC
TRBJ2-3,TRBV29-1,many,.,CSVDPSRADTQYF,TGCAGCGTTGACCCCTCTAGGGCAGATACGCAGTATTTT
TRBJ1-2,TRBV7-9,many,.,CASSPPGDGYTF,TGTGCCAGCAGCCCGCCGGGGGATGGCTACACCTTC
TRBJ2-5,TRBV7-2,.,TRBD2,CASSLTSGQETQYF,TGTGCCAGCAGCTTAACTAGCGGCCAAGAGACCCAGTACTTC
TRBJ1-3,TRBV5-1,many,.,CASSLAGGNSGNTIYF,TGCGCCAGCAGCTTGGCCGGCGGTAACTCTGGAAACACCATATATTTT
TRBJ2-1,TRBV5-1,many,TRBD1,CASSLEQGVANEQFF,TGCGCCAGCAGCTTGGAACAGGGGGTGGCCAATGAGCAGTTCTTC
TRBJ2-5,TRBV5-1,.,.,CASSPEVGSQETQYF,TGCGCCAGCAGCCCCGAGGTTGGCTCGCAAGAGACCCAGTACTTC
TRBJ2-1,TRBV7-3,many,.,CASSLIQSSSYNEQFF,TGTGCCAGCAGCTTAATTCAATCGAGCTCCTACAATGAGCAGTTCTTC
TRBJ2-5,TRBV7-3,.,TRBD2,CASSPGGPLETQYF,TGTGCCAGCAGCCCGGGGGGGCCCTTGGAGACCCAGTACTTC
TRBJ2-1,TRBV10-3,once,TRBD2,CAISDRVAGHEQFF,TGTGCCATCAGTGACAGGGTAGCGGGCCATGAGCAGTTCTTC
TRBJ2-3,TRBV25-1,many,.,CASGGGAADTQYF,TGTGCCAGTGGGGGGGGCGCGGCCGATACGCAGTATTTT
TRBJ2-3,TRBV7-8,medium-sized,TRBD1,CASIPGTGGGYFTDTQYF,TGTGCCAGCATCCCCGGGACAGGGGGCGGGTATTTCACAGATACGCAGTATTTT
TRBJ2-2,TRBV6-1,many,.,CASSATGHTGELFF,TGTGCCAGCAGTGCGACTGGGCACACCGGGGAGCTGTTTTTT